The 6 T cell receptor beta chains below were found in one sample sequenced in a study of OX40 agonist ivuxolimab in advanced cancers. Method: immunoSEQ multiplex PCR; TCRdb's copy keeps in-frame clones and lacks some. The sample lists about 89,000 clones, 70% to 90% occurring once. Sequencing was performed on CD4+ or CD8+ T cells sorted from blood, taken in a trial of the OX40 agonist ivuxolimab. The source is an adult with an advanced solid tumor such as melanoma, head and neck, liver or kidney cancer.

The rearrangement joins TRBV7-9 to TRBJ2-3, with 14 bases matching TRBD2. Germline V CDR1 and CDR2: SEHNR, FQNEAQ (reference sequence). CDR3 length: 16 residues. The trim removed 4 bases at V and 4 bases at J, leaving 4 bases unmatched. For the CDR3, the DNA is TGTGCCAGCAGCTGGACTAGCGGGGGGCATCCAGATACGCAGTATTTT. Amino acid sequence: CASSWTSGGHPDTQYF.

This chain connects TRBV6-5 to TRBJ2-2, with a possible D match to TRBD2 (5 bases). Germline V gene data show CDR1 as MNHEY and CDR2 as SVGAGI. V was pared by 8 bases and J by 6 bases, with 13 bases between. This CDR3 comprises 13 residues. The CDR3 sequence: CASHGGYSGELFF. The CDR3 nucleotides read TGTGCCAGCCACGGCGGGTATTCCGGGGAGCTGTTTTTT.

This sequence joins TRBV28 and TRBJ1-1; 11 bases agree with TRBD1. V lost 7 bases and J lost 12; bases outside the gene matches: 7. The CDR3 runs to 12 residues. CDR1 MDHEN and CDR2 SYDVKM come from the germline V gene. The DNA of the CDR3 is TGTGCCAGCACCCGGGACAGGGGGGAGTCTTTCTTT. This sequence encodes CASTRDRGESFF.

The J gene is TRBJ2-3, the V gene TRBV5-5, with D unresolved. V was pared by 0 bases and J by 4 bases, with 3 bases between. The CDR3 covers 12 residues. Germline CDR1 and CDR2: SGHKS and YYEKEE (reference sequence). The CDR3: CASSLGADTQYF. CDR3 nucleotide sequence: TGTGCCAGCAGCTTGGGAGCAGATACGCAGTATTTT.

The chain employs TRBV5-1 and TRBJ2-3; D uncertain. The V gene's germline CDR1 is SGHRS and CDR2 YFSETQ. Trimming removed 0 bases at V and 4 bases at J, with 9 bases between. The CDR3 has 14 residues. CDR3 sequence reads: CASSLGSSADTQYF. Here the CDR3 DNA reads TGCGCCAGCAGCTTGGGTAGCTCGGCAGATACGCAGTATTTT. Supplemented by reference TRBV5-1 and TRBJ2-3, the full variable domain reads KAGVTQTPRYLIKTRGQQVTLSCSPISGHRSVSWYQQTPGQGLQFLFEYFSETQRNKGNFPGRFSGRQFSNSRSEMNVSTLELGDSALYLCASSLGSSADTQYFGPGTRLTVL.

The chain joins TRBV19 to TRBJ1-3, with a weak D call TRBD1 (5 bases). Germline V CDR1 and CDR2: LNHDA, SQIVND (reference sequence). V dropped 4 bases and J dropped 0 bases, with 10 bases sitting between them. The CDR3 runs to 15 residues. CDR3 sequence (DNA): TGTGCCAGTAGTAATTTGGGGCTCTCTGGAAACACCATATATTTT. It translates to CASSNLGLSGNTIYF.